One sample yielded the 21 T cell receptor beta chains listed below, sequenced in a study of T cell responses to AZD1222 COVID-19 vaccine. Here immunoSEQ multiplex PCR was the method, and the copy in TCRdb shows in-frame clones only, minus some. Among 150,000 or so clones listed, roughly four fifths were seen once. The starting material was peripheral blood, obtained on day 0 of MenACWY control vaccination. These TCRs come from an adult in good health.

This clone has only one observation. The V gene is TRBV28, the J gene TRBJ1-1; no definite D call. Trimming shortened V by 3 bases and J by 6 bases, and 11 bases separated the two germline ends. Germline V CDR1 and CDR2: MDHEN, SYDVKM. CDR3 length equals 13 residues. This chain's CDR3 is CASSFLGRSEAFF. The CDR3 bases are TGTGCCAGCAGTTTTTTAGGGAGGTCTGAAGCTTTCTTT.

The sample holds a few counts of this clone. The gene calls are TRBV18 and TRBJ2-5, with D tentatively TRBD2 (6 bases). Between the trimmed V and J ends, which lost 5 bases and 5 bases, there was a span of 12 bases. CDR1 is KGHSH, CDR2 LQKENI, per germline. This CDR3 is built from 13 residues. This CDR3 is CASSLAAGETQYF. CDR3 coding DNA: TGTGCCAGCTCATTGGCGGCGGGGGAGACCCAGTACTTC.

This chain joins TRBV3-1 (or the pseudogene TRBV3-2) and TRBJ1-4, with a weak D call TRBD1 (5 bases). CDR3 length equals 14 residues. The germline V gene has CDR1 LGHDT and CDR2 YNNKEL (reference sequence). With 6 bases removed from V and 5 bases from J, the gap between germline ends came to 13 bases. The DNA of the CDR3 is TGTGCCAGCAGAGCGACAGCTAGGAATGAAAAACTGTTTTTT. Translated: CASRATARNEKLFF.

The DNA for the CDR3 is TGTGCCAGCAGTGGAGGGGGACAGGGGGCGGCGGGTGAGCAGTTCTTC. Translating gives CASSGGGQGAAGEQFF. The J gene is TRBJ2-1, the V gene TRBV25-1; 12 bases agree with TRBD1. Trimming took 4 bases from V and 9 from J; bases not matched to a gene: 10. CDR3 length equals 16 residues. Germline V gene lookup returns CDR1 MGHDK and CDR2 SYGVNS.

This sequence joins TRBV28 and TRBJ1-5; 9 bases agree with TRBD1. This CDR3 has 15 residues. CDR1 and CDR2 from the germline V gene are MDHEN and SYDVKM. V trimming: 9 bases; J trimming: 7 bases; junction bases outside the gene matches: 13. The CDR3 nucleotides are TGTGCCAGTTTAGCCAGGGACAGGGTGCACCAGCCCCAGCATTTT. Its protein product is CASLARDRVHQPQHF.

This chain links TRBV11-2 with TRBJ1-6, with D tentatively TRBD1 (5 bases). Trimming took off 1 base at V and 6 bases at J, with 7 bases between the two ends. The CDR3 length is 14 residues. CDR1 and CDR2 from the germline V gene are SGHAT and FQNNGV. The DNA of the CDR3 is TGTGCCAGCAGCTTAGTCGGGGCTAATTCACCCCTCCACTTT. Amino acid sequence: CASSLVGANSPLHF.

The chain is built from TRBV28 and TRBJ2-1, with D maybe TRBD1 (6 bases). The V end lost 5 bases, the J end lost 6 bases, and 20 bases lay between the germline ends. The CDR3 is made up of 16 amino acids. Germline CDR1 MDHEN, CDR2 SYDVKM. CDR3 in DNA: TGTGCCAGCAGTGGAGTGATAGGGGGTGGAGGCAATGAGCAGTTCTTC. It specifies CASSGVIGGGGNEQFF.

This chain uses TRBV5-5 with TRBJ1-6, with D possibly being TRBD1 (6 bases). Trimming removed 0 bases at V and 7 bases at J, with 11 bases between. Germline CDR1 is SGHKS and CDR2 is YYEKEE (reference sequence). CDR3 length: 15 amino acids. CDR3 in DNA: TGTGCCAGCAGCTTGGATGGACAGAAGAATTCACCCCTCCACTTT. This encodes CASSLDGQKNSPLHF.

The chain employs TRBV18 and TRBJ2-3; D possibly corresponds to TRBD2 (6 bases). Germline V gene lookup returns CDR1 KGHSH and CDR2 LQKENI. Trimming stripped 2 bases from V and 3 bases from J, with 12 bases between. The CDR3 is made up of 15 amino acids. CDR3 sequence: CASSPAAGRTDTQYF. In DNA form, the CDR3 reads TGTGCCAGCTCACCAGCGGCGGGGAGGACAGATACGCAGTATTTT.

V and J are TRBV6-5 and TRBJ1-6; 8 bases line up with TRBD1. V lost 4 bases, J lost 5 bases, and 4 bases stayed unmatched. In germline, CDR1 is MNHEY, CDR2 SVGAGI. CDR3 length equals 15 residues. This CDR3 is CASSLTGANNSPLHF. In DNA form, the CDR3 reads TGTGCCAGCAGTTTGACAGGGGCCAATAATTCACCCCTCCACTTT.

This chain connects TRBV11-3 to TRBJ2-5, with 7 bases fitting TRBD2. Germline V lookup: CDR1 SGHNT, CDR2 YENEEA. This CDR3 is built from 14 residues. V dropped 5 bases and J dropped 2; count of bases not matched to a gene: 5. DNA of the CDR3: TGTGCCAGCAGCCGAGGACTAGAACAAGAGACCCAGTACTTC. Amino acids: CASSRGLEQETQYF.

V is TRBV5-8 and J is TRBJ1-3; possibly TRBD1 for D (6 bases). The CDR3 length is 16 residues. Germline loops: CDR1 SGHTS, CDR2 YDEGEE. The V end lost 5 bases, the J end lost 0 bases, and 15 bases lay between the germline ends. The DNA for the CDR3 is TGTGCCAGCAGGTCCGCAGGGGTATTCTCTGGAAACACCATATATTTT. This codes for CASRSAGVFSGNTIYF.

This clone has just a few counts. The rearrangement joins TRBV6-2 or TRBV6-3 to TRBJ1-5; TRBD1 matches at 9 bases. The CDR3 extends over 17 amino acids. Germline V lookup: CDR1 MNHEY, CDR2 SVGEGT. Unmatched junction bases numbered 12, after V lost 6 bases and J lost 3 bases. The CDR3 DNA reads TGTGCCAGCAGCTGGGATGCCGGGACAGGGTACAATCAGCCCCAGCATTTT. This gives the protein CASSWDAGTGYNQPQHF.

The chain is built from TRBV4-1 and TRBJ1-1; D gene unclear. The germline V gene has CDR1 MGHRA and CDR2 YSYEKL. Trimming cost V 0 bases and J 2 bases, with 10 bases left between them. The length of the CDR3 is 15 residues. The CDR3 bases are TGCGCCAGCAGCCAAGAGTACAGTCTTAACACTGAAGCTTTCTTT. This translates into CASSQEYSLNTEAFF.

The chain combines TRBV29-1 with TRBJ1-1; 10 bases agree with TRBD1. The CDR3 contains 13 residues. CDR1 and CDR2 (germline): SQVTM, ANQGSEA. Trimming took 5 bases from V and 8 from J; bases not matched to a gene: 8. CDR3 region: CSVLTGGGLEAFF. The CDR3 nucleotides are TGCAGCGTTTTGACAGGGGGCGGACTGGAAGCTTTCTTT.

Here the CDR3 DNA reads TGTGCCAGCAGCAATGGAGCGGGGACCTACGAGCAGTACGTC. This codes for CASSNGAGTYEQYV. This chain uses TRBV21-1 with TRBJ2-7; the tabulated D call, TRBD2, remains unverified against the DNA. TRBV21-1 is deemed a pseudogene. The CDR3 spans 14 residues.

The V call is TRBV18, the J call TRBJ1-5; TRBD1 is a possible D gene (5 bases). V lost 3 bases and J 6 bases, leaving 15 bases between the germline ends. The CDR3 runs to 15 residues. CDR1 and CDR2 from the germline V gene are KGHSH and LQKENI. The CDR3 bases are TGTGCCAGCTCACCGACTCAGGGTGGCCCTCAGCCCCAGCATTTT. Amino acids: CASSPTQGGPQPQHF. The full variable domain, with the rest looked up from reference TRBV18 and TRBJ1-5, is NAGVMQNPRHLVRRRGQEARLRCSPMKGHSHVYWYRQLPEEGLKFMVYLQKENIIDESGMPKERFSAEFPKEGPSILRIQQVVRGDSAAYFCASSPTQGGPQPQHFGDGTRLSIL.

The chain couples TRBV2 to TRBJ2-2; D remains unclear. Germline V gene sequence: CDR1 SNHLY, CDR2 FYNNEI. This CDR3 comprises 16 residues. Trimming pared 3 bases from V and 0 bases from J, leaving 11 bases between. CDR3 sequence (DNA): TGTGCCAGCAGTGAGACACGGTTGGCGAACACCGGGGAGCTGTTTTTT. Amino acid sequence: CASSETRLANTGELFF. The full variable domain, completed using reference TRBV2 and TRBJ2-2, is EPEVTQTPSHQVTQMGQEVILRCVPISNHLYFYWYRQILGQKVEFLVSFYNNEISEKSEIFDDQFSVERPDGSNFTLKIRSTKLEDSAMYFCASSETRLANTGELFFGEGSRLTVL.

This chain connects TRBV28 to TRBJ1-5; 8 positions agree with TRBD1. The CDR3 sequence is 19 residues long. CDR1 is MDHEN, CDR2 SYDVKM, per germline. Germline trimming cut 4 bases from V and 0 bases from J; bases unmatched to any gene: 14. CDR3 in DNA: TGTGCCAGCAGTTCCTCGGCAGGGGGCTACACCTATAGCAATCAGCCCCAGCATTTT. The encoded protein is CASSSSAGGYTYSNQPQHF.

This chain links TRBV7-9 with TRBJ1-4, with D perhaps TRBD1 (6 bases). Deletions cut 3 bases from V and 2 bases from J, with 10 bases between. The CDR3 is 15 amino acids. CDR1 is SEHNR, CDR2 FQNEAQ, per germline (reference sequence). Here the CDR3 DNA reads TGTGCCAGCAGCTTTGGGGGCGTTACTAATGAAAAACTGTTTTTT. Its protein product is CASSFGGVTNEKLFF.

This clone came up a few times. The chain uses TRBV5-1 and TRBJ2-1; a weak D match, TRBD2 (7 bases). This CDR3 is 15 amino acids long. The germline V and J ends were trimmed by 4 bases and 10 bases, with 21 bases remaining between them. The germline CDR1 and CDR2 sequences are SGHRS and YFSETQ. The CDR3 is CASSTNAGETGEQFF. As DNA, the CDR3 is TGCGCCAGCAGCACGAACGCGGGGGAGACAGGAGAGCAGTTCTTC.